Shown below are 23 T cell receptor beta chains from a single sample sequenced in a study of T cell responses to AZD1222 COVID-19 vaccine (dated by TCRdb to about 2021). To prepare the library, the immunoSEQ multiplex PCR assay was applied. TCRdb's version of the immuneACCESS table is confined to in-frame rearrangements and falls short of the full clone set. An unresolved V gene accounts for under half of the shortfall where checked; the remainder is of unknown origin. Within this sample are about 150,000 clones, with under 95% of them counted one time only. Clones ranked in the top ten supply 5% of the sample. In the paper's terms, the time point label means: baseline before first vaccination. The source was peripheral blood, collected on day 0 of AZD1222 vaccination. Every receptor here comes from an adult in good health.

The chain employs TRBV16 and TRBJ2-5; D not resolved. CDR1 and CDR2 from the germline V gene are KGHSY and FQNENV. The V end was cut by 1 base, the J end by 3 bases, with 6 bases between. The CDR3 is made up of 13 amino acids. The CDR3 sequence is CASSQLREETQYF. CDR3 bases: TGTGCCAGCAGCCAATTAAGGGAAGAGACCCAGTACTTC.

The chain couples TRBV3-1 (or the pseudogene TRBV3-2) to TRBJ1-1; D is unclear. V lost 2 bases to trimming and J lost 4 bases, with 11 bases between them. CDR1 is LGHDT, CDR2 YNNKEL, per germline (reference sequence). There are 14 residues in the CDR3. The DNA for the CDR3 is TGTGCCAGCAGCCAACGGGGAATGGGCACTGAAGCTTTCTTT. It specifies CASSQRGMGTEAFF.

V and J are TRBV28 and TRBJ2-3; unclear D gene. Trimming stripped 7 bases from V and 4 bases from J, with 12 bases between. The CDR3 covers 13 residues. Germline V gene lookup returns CDR1 MDHEN and CDR2 SYDVKM. The CDR3 region is CASNSLNSDTQYF. The CDR3 DNA reads as TGTGCCAGCAACAGCTTGAACTCAGATACGCAGTATTTT.

This rearrangement joins TRBV5-1 to TRBJ2-1, with D perhaps matching TRBD1 (6 bases). The CDR3 totals 15 residues. In germline, CDR1 is SGHRS, CDR2 YFSETQ. Trimming stripped 5 bases from V and 0 bases from J, with 12 bases between. The CDR3 sequence is CASSSGHHSYNEQFF. In DNA form, the CDR3 reads TGCGCCAGCAGTTCGGGACACCACTCCTACAATGAGCAGTTCTTC.

About this clone itself: Other DNA sequences within the sample encode an identical CDR3. The genes are TRBV4-2 and TRBJ2-7, with D possibly TRBD1 on 5 matching bases. Germline V gene lookup returns CDR1 LGHNA and CDR2 YNFKEQ. This CDR3 comprises 14 residues. V lost 3 bases to trimming and J lost 1 base, with 10 bases between them. The CDR3 DNA reads as TGTGCCAGCAGCCAGGGGCCAGGGTCCTACGAGCAGTACTTC. It yields the protein CASSQGPGSYEQYF.

CDR3 nucleotide sequence: TGTGCCAGCAGCTTAGTCCCGGAGAACACTGAAGCTTTCTTT. Translation: CASSLVPENTEAFF. The chain employs TRBV7-2 and TRBJ1-1; D is ambiguous. Trimming took off 1 base at V and 1 base at J, with 7 bases between the two ends. CDR3 size: 14 residues. Germline V lookup: CDR1 SGHTA, CDR2 FQGNSA.

The table lists this clone with a few counts. The chain joins TRBV2 to TRBJ2-1; tentatively, D is TRBD1 (5 bases). The CDR3 consists of 14 residues. Per germline, CDR1 SNHLY and CDR2 FYNNEI. Deletions cut 8 bases from V and 7 bases from J, with 18 bases between. CDR3 loop: CASRYVGVGNEQFF. CDR3 coding DNA: TGTGCCAGCCGTTATGTAGGGGTGGGTAATGAGCAGTTCTTC.

The chain has TRBV10-3 and TRBJ2-7, with 8 bases fitting TRBD1. V was pared by 8 bases and J by 7 bases, with 13 bases of the junction left unmatched. The CDR3 loop spans 14 amino acids. Germline V gives CDR1 ENHRY, CDR2 SYGVKD. The CDR3 is CAIEANRGIGEQYF. In nucleotides, the CDR3 is TGTGCCATCGAAGCGAACAGGGGGATAGGTGAGCAGTACTTC.

The chain recombines TRBV28 with TRBJ2-7; the D is unclear. This CDR3 has 15 residues. Germline V gene sequence: CDR1 MDHEN, CDR2 SYDVKM. V gave up 0 bases and J gave up 1 base, with 10 bases separating them. For the CDR3, the DNA is TGTGCCAGCAGTTTATGGGGTCGGAATTCCTACGAGCAGTACTTC. Translating it yields CASSLWGRNSYEQYF. Filled out from reference TRBV28 and TRBJ2-7, the complete variable domain reads DVKVTQSSRYLVKRTGEKVFLECVQDMDHENMFWYRQDPGLGLRLIYFSYDVKMKEKGDIPEGYSVSREKKERFSLILESASTNQTSMYLCASSLWGRNSYEQYFGPGTRLTVT.

The V call is TRBV5-1, the J call TRBJ2-3; D perhaps matches TRBD1 (5 bases). CDR1 and CDR2 (germline): SGHRS, YFSETQ. V lost 4 bases and J lost 0, with 9 bases in between. CDR3 size: 14 residues. The CDR3: CASSGAASTDTQYF. Here the CDR3 DNA reads TGCGCCAGCAGCGGGGCAGCTAGCACAGATACGCAGTATTTT.

This clone was observed once. The chain couples TRBV21-1 to TRBJ1-1; the listed D gene, TRBD1, was not tested against the DNA. TRBV21-1 is shown as a pseudogene. This CDR3 contains 18 residues. The chain's CDR3 is CASSKGYGDTDNIKGAFF. The CDR3 DNA reads TGTGCCAGCAGCAAAGGTTACGGGGACACCGACAATATCAAGGGAGCTTTCTTT.

V usage is TRBV6-2 or TRBV6-3 and J usage is TRBJ1-1; unclear D gene. The CDR3 runs 15 residues. Germline loops: CDR1 MNHEY, CDR2 SVGEGT. V was shortened by 4 bases and J by 1 base, with 13 bases between the two germline ends. The CDR3 region is CASSFVGWENTEAFF. The DNA of the CDR3 is TGTGCCAGCAGTTTCGTCGGGTGGGAGAACACTGAAGCTTTCTTT.

The chain has TRBV5-6 and TRBJ2-2; no definite D call. Trimming removed 2 bases at V and 0 bases at J, with 11 bases between. Germline V gene data show CDR1 as SGHDT and CDR2 as YYEEEE. The CDR3 covers 16 residues. CDR3: CASSFGVTTNTGELFF. The DNA for the CDR3 is TGTGCCAGCAGCTTCGGAGTGACGACGAACACCGGGGAGCTGTTTTTT.

The chain recombines TRBV28 with TRBJ1-1; TRBD1 matches 7 bases. The CDR3 sequence is 17 residues long. V shed 7 bases and J 4 bases; nucleotides not matched to a gene: 18. CDR1 MDHEN and CDR2 SYDVKM come from the germline V gene. The CDR3 DNA reads TGTGCCAGCAACGAGGGCACAGGGGTTCGGGCAGGCACTGAAGCTTTCTTT. This translates into CASNEGTGVRAGTEAFF.

The CDR3 nucleotides are TGTGCCAGCAGTTCCGTACCGACTAGCGGGAGGTACGAGCAGTACTTC. This codes for CASSSVPTSGRYEQYF. This sequence joins TRBV27 and TRBJ2-7; 13 nucleotides agree with TRBD2. The J segment lost 4 bases and the V segment lost 4 bases, leaving 7 bases of the junction unmatched. The CDR3 is 16 residues long. Germline V gene lookup returns CDR1 MNHEY and CDR2 SMNVEV (reference sequence).

This clone was found a few times. This sequence joins TRBV15 and TRBJ2-7; D may be TRBD1 or TRBD2 (5 bases each). The V and J ends lost 3 bases and 4 bases respectively, with 13 bases between them. Germline CDR1 reads LNHNV; CDR2 reads YYDKDF (reference sequence). The CDR3 runs 14 residues. The CDR3 reads CATSRGTGLYEQYF. The CDR3 DNA reads as TGTGCCACCAGCAGGGGGACGGGGCTTTACGAGCAGTACTTC.

The chain carries TRBV7-2 and TRBJ2-7; D gene unclear. This CDR3 has 12 amino acids. Looked up from germline, CDR1 is SGHTA and CDR2 is FQGNSA. V dropped 1 base and J dropped 6 bases, with 7 bases sitting between them. CDR3 nucleotide sequence: TGTGCCAGCAGCTTAGAGTGGAGCGAGCAGTACTTC. It yields the protein CASSLEWSEQYF. The full variable domain, its missing parts supplied by reference TRBV7-2 and TRBJ2-7, is GAGVSQSPSNKVTEKGKDVELRCDPISGHTALYWYRQSLGQGLEFLIYFQGNSAPDKSGLPSDRFSAERTGGSVSTLTIQRTQQEDSAVYLCASSLEWSEQYFGPGTRLTVT.

Concerning this clone: The same CDR3 can be traced to other DNA sequences in this sample. V usage is TRBV27 and J usage is TRBJ2-7; a weak D match, TRBD1 (6 bases). The V end lost 6 bases, the J end lost 1 base, and 10 bases lay between the germline ends. CDR1 and CDR2 (germline): MNHEY, SMNVEV (reference sequence). This CDR3 has 13 residues. Written as DNA, the CDR3 is TGTGCCAGCAGCTTGACAGGTTCCTACGAGCAGTACTTC. Translated: CASSLTGSYEQYF.

This clone was seen only a few times. The chain employs TRBV28 and TRBJ2-7; D is undetermined. Trimming removed 6 bases from V and 3 bases from J, with 12 bases in between. This CDR3 has 13 amino acids. CDR1 is MDHEN and CDR2 is SYDVKM in the germline V gene. For the CDR3, the DNA is TGTGCCAGCAGCCTTGGATTCGACTACGAGCAGTACTTC. Translated: CASSLGFDYEQYF.

CDR3 sequence reads: CAWSPSGVRQETQYF. In DNA form, the CDR3 reads TGTGCCTGGAGTCCCTCAGGGGTGAGGCAAGAGACCCAGTACTTC. V gene TRBV30 combines with J gene TRBJ2-5; D perhaps matches TRBD1 (6 bases). V gave up 2 bases and J gave up 2 bases, with 15 bases separating them. This CDR3 is 15 amino acids long. Germline assignment: CDR1 GTSNPN and CDR2 SVGIG (reference sequence).

This chain joins TRBV9 and TRBJ2-1; D not certain. Deletions cut 3 bases from V and 5 bases from J, with 9 bases between. The CDR3 covers 13 residues. Looked up from germline, CDR1 is SGDLS and CDR2 is YYNGEE. CDR3 DNA: TGTGCCAGCAGCGGGGCGGTCAACAATGAGCAGTTCTTC. Its protein is CASSGAVNNEQFF.

V and J are TRBV6-5 and TRBJ2-7; the match to TRBD1 covers 8 bases. Germline-derived CDR1 and CDR2 are MNHEY and SVGAGI. The trim removed 2 bases at V and 1 base at J, leaving 4 bases unmatched. The CDR3 has 15 amino acids. The CDR3 nucleotides read TGTGCCAGCAGTTACGACAGGGGCAATTCCTACGAGCAGTACTTC. Translated, it gives CASSYDRGNSYEQYF.

The V and J genes are TRBV4-1 and TRBJ2-7; the D gene is possibly TRBD2 (6 bases). Germline assignment: CDR1 MGHRA and CDR2 YSYEKL. Trimming took 1 base from V and 2 from J, leaving 12 bases between them. The CDR3 has 15 residues. This chain's CDR3 is CASSQVVEGPYEQYF. DNA for the CDR3: TGCGCCAGCAGCCAAGTGGTGGAGGGCCCCTACGAGCAGTACTTC.